The 28 T cell receptor beta chains below all came from one sample that was sequenced in a study of shared clonotypes between healthy human individuals (dated by TCRdb to about 2020). For the CD8 naive samples, CD45RO-negative cells were positively selected for CCR7, yielding a CD45RA+CCR7+ population from which TemRA cells were excluded. Library preparation used the immunoSEQ multiplex PCR assay. The clones in this table, taken by TCRdb from immuneACCESS, are in-frame only. Not every clone is retained; where verified, under half of the shortfall comes from an unresolved V gene, and the cause of the rest is unknown. The sample table records more than 2 million clones; 85% to 95% of these occur just once. The ten most abundant clones make up 1% to 1.3% of the sample. Sequencing used naive CD8+ T cells sorted from blood. The sample's cell subset or site label is to be understood as: CD45RA+CCR7+. Receptor source: a man between 18 and 35 years old in good health.

The chain links TRBV7-9 to TRBJ2-2, with unresolved D. CDR1 is SEHNR and CDR2 is FQNEAQ in the germline V gene (reference sequence). The CDR3 loop spans 14 amino acids. Trimming cost V 3 bases and J 4 bases, with 9 bases left between them. The chain's CDR3 is CASSFDFSTGELFF. CDR3 DNA sequence: TGTGCCAGCAGCTTTGATTTTTCCACCGGGGAGCTGTTTTTT.

The V call is TRBV30, the J call TRBJ2-7, with 9 bases matching TRBD1. Germline V gives CDR1 GTSNPN, CDR2 SVGIG (reference sequence). This CDR3 contains 17 residues. Losses at the gene ends were 0 bases for V and 0 bases for J; bases not matched to a gene: 9. CDR3: CAWSVGTGHSSSYEQYF. CDR3 coding DNA: TGTGCCTGGAGTGTCGGGACAGGGCACTCGAGCTCCTACGAGCAGTACTTC.

This chain links TRBV13 with TRBJ2-4; 9 bases line up with TRBD2. Losses at the gene ends were 2 bases for V and 0 bases for J; bases not matched to a gene: 8. Germline V gives CDR1 PRHDT, CDR2 FYEKMQ (reference sequence). This CDR3 is 18 amino acids long. CDR3 DNA: TGTGCCAGCAGCTTAAAGGTAGCGGGGGCGATAGCCAAAAACATTCAGTACTTC. Translated, it gives CASSLKVAGAIAKNIQYF. The full variable domain, rest sourced from reference TRBV13 and TRBJ2-4, is AAGVIQSPRHLIKEKRETATLKCYPIPRHDTVYWYQQGPGQDPQFLISFYEKMQSDKGSIPDRFSAQQFSDYHSELNMSSLELGDSALYFCASSLKVAGAIAKNIQYFGAGTRLSVL.

The genes are TRBV5-6 and TRBJ2-2, with D unresolved. The CDR3 contains 14 residues. Deletions cut 0 bases from V and 10 bases from J, with 13 bases between. Germline values: CDR1 SGHDT, CDR2 YYEEEE. The CDR3 reads CASSLEGYASELFF. Here the CDR3 DNA reads TGTGCCAGCAGCTTGGAAGGGTACGCCTCGGAGCTGTTTTTT.

This rearrangement joins TRBV7-9 to TRBJ2-1, with 13 nucleotides matching TRBD2. The CDR3 is 17 amino acids. The V and J ends lost 4 bases and 0 bases, in that order; junction bases with no gene match: 3. CDR1 is SEHNR and CDR2 is FQNEAQ in the germline V gene (reference sequence). The chain's CDR3 is CASSSRTSGSSYNEQFF. The CDR3 DNA is TGTGCCAGCAGCTCCCGGACTAGCGGGAGCTCCTACAATGAGCAGTTCTTC.

The chain carries TRBV5-1 and TRBJ2-3, with 10 bases lining up with TRBD1. This CDR3 region has 15 residues. J gave up 4 bases and V 4 bases, and 6 bases lay outside the gene matches. The germline V gene has CDR1 SGHRS and CDR2 YFSETQ. Here the CDR3 DNA reads TGCGCCAGCAGCCCGGGACAGGGGATATCAGATACGCAGTATTTT. Residues: CASSPGQGISDTQYF.

In nucleotides, the CDR3 is TGTGCCAGCAGTTACGTAGGGACAGGGCTGGACGAGCAGTACTTC. Translation: CASSYVGTGLDEQYF. The V and J genes are TRBV6-5 and TRBJ2-7; 9 bases align to TRBD1. The CDR3 is made up of 15 amino acids. The V gene's germline CDR1 is MNHEY and CDR2 SVGAGI. Trimming at V came to 2 bases and at J to 5 bases, leaving 7 bases not matched to a gene.

This rearrangement joins TRBV9 to TRBJ2-1; 9 bases match TRBD2. The CDR3 totals 17 residues. With V trimmed by 4 bases and J by 0 bases, 8 bases remained unmatched. CDR1 and CDR2 (germline): SGDLS, YYNGEE. CDR3 nucleotides: TGTGCCAGCAGCTCAATAGCGGGAGTTAGCTCCTACAATGAGCAGTTCTTC. Translated, it gives CASSSIAGVSSYNEQFF.

The chain has TRBV15 and TRBJ1-5; D unclear. V gave up 5 bases and J gave up 1 base, with 12 bases separating them. The CDR3 consists of 15 residues. Germline V gene sequence: CDR1 LNHNV, CDR2 YYDKDF (reference sequence). CDR3 sequence (DNA): TGTGCCACCAGCCCGAAAGACGGGAGCAATCAGCCCCAGCATTTT. It is translated as CATSPKDGSNQPQHF.

The CDR3 sequence is CASSKTVGTGNEQYF. As DNA, the CDR3 is TGTGCCAGCAGCAAAACTGTAGGGACAGGGAATGAGCAGTACTTC. The chain combines TRBV5-5 with TRBJ2-7; 9 positions agree with TRBD1. V gave up 4 bases and J gave up 7 bases; unmatched junction bases: 12. CDR3 length equals 15 residues. CDR1 is SGHKS and CDR2 is YYEKEE in the germline V gene (reference sequence).

The chain couples TRBV23-1 to TRBJ1-4; D is possibly TRBD1 (6 bases). TRBV23-1 is identified as an open reading frame with a role that is uncertain. This CDR3 contains 18 residues. V gave up 3 bases and J gave up 0 bases, with 17 bases separating them. CDR3 in amino acids: CASSQSDWGRSTNEKLFF. The CDR3 coding sequence is TGCGCCAGCAGTCAGAGCGACTGGGGGCGATCAACTAATGAAAAACTGTTTTTT.

This chain links TRBV28 with TRBJ1-1; tentative D call: TRBD1 (5 bases). Deletions cut 6 bases from V and 11 bases from J, with 13 bases between. Germline loops: CDR1 MDHEN, CDR2 SYDVKM. CDR3 length equals 11 residues. The CDR3 loop reads CASSPREEAFF. CDR3 sequence (DNA): TGTGCCAGCAGCCCCAGGGAGGAGGCTTTCTTT.

This chain links TRBV13 with TRBJ2-7; 7 nucleotides match TRBD2. V shed 7 bases and J 0 bases; nucleotides not matched to a gene: 6. The CDR3 has 14 amino acids. Germline V gene data show CDR1 as PRHDT and CDR2 as FYEKMQ (reference sequence). The DNA of the CDR3 is TGTGCCAGCACCTCGGGACTAAGCTCCTACGAGCAGTACTTC. It translates to CASTSGLSSYEQYF.

The chain recombines TRBV6-6 with TRBJ2-7; 7 nucleotides line up with TRBD1. CDR3 size: 14 residues. CDR1 and CDR2 (germline): MNHNY, SVGAGI (reference sequence). Trimming cost V 6 bases and J 3 bases; bases outside gene matches: 8. This CDR3 reads CASSQTGTDYEQYF. CDR3 DNA sequence: TGTGCCAGCAGCCAAACCGGGACAGACTACGAGCAGTACTTC.

This clone showed up just a few times. Other DNA sequences in this specimen translate into the identical CDR3. This rearrangement joins TRBV7-3 to TRBJ2-7, with 9 bases lining up with TRBD1. This CDR3 region has 13 residues. J was trimmed by 4 bases and V by 3 bases; bases with no gene match: 1. The germline gives CDR1 SGHTA, CDR2 FQGTGA. The CDR3 protein is CASSLDRGYEQYF. The CDR3 DNA is TGTGCCAGCAGCTTGGACAGGGGTTACGAGCAGTACTTC.

The chain couples TRBV7-6 to TRBJ2-7; 9 bases align to TRBD1. Looked up from germline, CDR1 is SGHVS and CDR2 is FNYEAQ. This CDR3 has 16 residues. Unmatched junction bases numbered 7, after V lost 2 bases and J lost 2 bases. The CDR3 DNA reads TGTGCCAGCAGCTTAACGGGGACAGGGACCACCTACGAGCAGTACTTC. Translating gives CASSLTGTGTTYEQYF.

This clone was recorded only once. V usage is TRBV4-1 and J usage is TRBJ2-4; no reliable D call. The CDR3 consists of 13 residues. The germline V gene encodes CDR1 MGHRA and CDR2 YSYEKL. Deletions cut 4 bases from V and 5 bases from J, with 9 bases between. CDR3 sequence (DNA): TGCGCCAGCAGCCCAGCCGGACAAAACATTCAGTACTTC. It yields the protein CASSPAGQNIQYF.

This rearrangement joins TRBV7-9 to TRBJ2-7; TRBD2 matches at 9 bases. Trimming took 5 bases from V and 2 from J; bases not matched to a gene: 19. Germline CDR1 reads SEHNR; CDR2 reads FQNEAQ (reference sequence). This CDR3 region has 19 residues. CDR3 coding DNA: TGTGCCAGCAGCCCCCGAGGGGTAGCGGGAGCAGGGGATCCCTACGAGCAGTACTTC. Amino acids: CASSPRGVAGAGDPYEQYF.

The J gene is TRBJ2-3, the V gene TRBV10-2, with TRBD2 matching over 11 bases. This CDR3 region has 14 residues. The germline gives CDR1 WSHSY, CDR2 SAAADI. J lost 4 bases, V lost 5 bases, and 2 bases had no gene match. The CDR3 DNA sequence: TGCGCCAGCAGTATAGCGGGGGGGGCAGATACGCAGTATTTT. This translates into CASSIAGGADTQYF.

V and J are TRBV7-3 and TRBJ1-1; D gene ambiguous. V lost 6 bases and J lost 7, with 15 bases in between. The CDR3 contains 13 residues. Germline lookup yields CDR1 SGHTA and CDR2 FQGTGA. The CDR3 nucleotides are TGTGCCAGCAGAAGATCGGGGAAGAGTGAAGCTTTCTTT. As protein: CASRRSGKSEAFF.

The chain links TRBV27 to TRBJ2-5, with 7 positions matching TRBD2. The length of the CDR3 is 16 residues. V lost 5 bases and J lost 2; bases outside the gene matches: 11. Looked up from germline, CDR1 is MNHEY and CDR2 is SMNVEV (reference sequence). This chain's CDR3 is CASSPWGGTVQETQYF. CDR3 nucleotide sequence: TGTGCCAGCAGTCCATGGGGGGGGACGGTACAAGAGACCCAGTACTTC.

V is TRBV29-1 and J is TRBJ2-1; 7 nucleotides match TRBD2. The CDR3 runs to 16 residues. The germline V gene encodes CDR1 SQVTM and CDR2 ANQGSEA. With V trimmed by 0 bases and J by 7 bases, 12 bases remained unmatched. The CDR3 DNA reads TGCAGCGTTGAAGATGGGTGGGGCACTAGCGCTAATGAGCAGTTCTTC. Amino acid sequence: CSVEDGWGTSANEQFF.

This chain joins TRBV10-2 and TRBJ1-4; the D gene is possibly TRBD1 (5 bases). The CDR3 covers 17 residues. CDR1 and CDR2 from the germline V gene are WSHSY and SAAADI. V was pared by 6 bases and J by 0 bases, with 17 bases between. CDR3 DNA: TGCGCCAGCAGCCGAGGGGCAGTTATTACAACTAATGAAAAACTGTTTTTT. Protein: CASSRGAVITTNEKLFF.

V usage is TRBV19 and J usage is TRBJ2-1; D remains unclear. The V gene lost 1 base and the J gene lost 4 bases, with 8 bases spanning the gap. The CDR3 runs to 14 residues. Germline loops: CDR1 LNHDA, CDR2 SQIVND (reference sequence). CDR3: CASSIANTYNEQFF. The DNA of the CDR3 is TGTGCCAGTAGTATAGCCAACACGTACAATGAGCAGTTCTTC.

This rearrangement joins TRBV6-5 to TRBJ2-1; the match to TRBD2 covers 7 bases. The V and J ends lost 8 bases and 4 bases, in that order; junction bases with no gene match: 11. This CDR3 comprises 15 residues. Germline CDR1 and CDR2: MNHEY and SVGAGI. This CDR3 reads CASWGTVSGYNEQFF. In DNA form, the CDR3 reads TGTGCCAGCTGGGGTACCGTTAGCGGGTACAATGAGCAGTTCTTC.

The chain employs TRBV5-6 and TRBJ1-2; 7 bases match TRBD1. V dropped 4 bases and J dropped 4; count of bases not matched to a gene: 7. CDR1 and CDR2 (germline): SGHDT, YYEEEE. The CDR3 spans 14 residues. This CDR3 is CASSLGQVSYGYTF. Written as DNA, the CDR3 is TGTGCCAGCAGCCTCGGACAGGTCAGCTATGGCTACACCTTC. The variable domain in full, completed from reference TRBV5-6 and TRBJ1-2, reads DAGVTQSPTHLIKTRGQQVTLRCSPKSGHDTVSWYQQALGQGPQFIFQYYEEEERQRGNFPDRFSGHQFPNYSSELNVNALLLGDSALYLCASSLGQVSYGYTFGSGTRLTVV.

The rearrangement links TRBV7-9 to TRBJ1-1; no clear D gene. Trimming shortened V by 4 bases and J by 3 bases, and 9 bases separated the two germline ends. The CDR3 is 13 residues long. Germline V gives CDR1 SEHNR, CDR2 FQNEAQ (reference sequence). In nucleotides, the CDR3 is TGTGCCAGCAGCTCATCAACGGACACTGAAGCTTTCTTT. It yields the protein CASSSSTDTEAFF.

The J gene is TRBJ2-3, the V gene TRBV14; D is uncertain. The CDR3 totals 13 residues. V lost 4 bases to trimming and J lost 4 bases, with 9 bases between them. Germline V gene data show CDR1 as SGHDN and CDR2 as FVKESK. The DNA of the CDR3 is TGTGCCAGCAGCCCAACCCGGGCAGATACGCAGTATTTT. As protein: CASSPTRADTQYF.